Below are 8 T cell receptor beta chains sequenced from a single sample in a study of cytomegalovirus exposure and HLA in healthy donors. 60 Vbeta and 13 Jbeta primers were used in PCR. Using immunoSEQ multiplex PCR, the repertoire was profiled, and TCRdb retains in-frame clones only, with some absent. The sample has roughly 100,000 clones, around 84% seen once. Sequenced sample: PBMCs. The receptors were gathered from a man between 25 and 39 years old in good health and CMV-seronegative.

This clone has a single count. This sequence joins TRBV5-1 and TRBJ2-1; 13 bases line up with TRBD2. This CDR3 has 15 amino acids. V was pared by 0 bases and J by 8 bases, with 2 bases of the junction left unmatched. Germline assignment: CDR1 SGHRS and CDR2 YFSETQ. As DNA, the CDR3 is TGCGCCAGCAGCTTGGGACTAGCGGGGGGCGATGAGCAGTTCTTC. This encodes CASSLGLAGGDEQFF.

About this clone: One end of the junction is discordant with germline, which a read error may explain. The J gene is TRBJ2-5, the V gene TRBV4-1; D is possibly TRBD2 (6 bases). Germline V gives CDR1 MGHRA, CDR2 YSYEKL. The CDR3 covers 16 residues. Here the CDR3 reads CASSQQGASAQGTQYF. CDR3 DNA sequence: TGCGCCAGCAGCCAACAAGGGGCTAGCGCGCAAGGGACCCAGTACTTC.

Only a few counts were recorded for this clone. This sequence joins TRBV7-2 and TRBJ2-7; TRBD2 agrees at 8 bases. Looked up from germline, CDR1 is SGHTA and CDR2 is FQGNSA. The length of the CDR3 is 14 residues. V gave up 4 bases and J gave up 4 bases; unmatched junction bases: 6. CDR3 sequence (DNA): TGTGCCAGCAGCTCAGCAACGGGGGGGTACGAGCAGTACTTC. Translation: CASSSATGGYEQYF.

J is TRBJ2-5 and V is TRBV28, with a tentative D call TRBD1 (6 bases). Germline V CDR1 and CDR2: MDHEN, SYDVKM. This CDR3 is built from 16 residues. V was pared by 5 bases and J by 1 base, with 17 bases between. Written as DNA, the CDR3 is TGTGCCAGCAGTCCACAACAGGGTGGGGGCCAAGAGACCCAGTACTTC. This encodes CASSPQQGGGQETQYF.

The V and J genes are TRBV9 and TRBJ1-3, with a possible D match to TRBD1 (6 bases). The length of the CDR3 is 17 residues. Trimming pared 4 bases from V and 2 bases from J, leaving 19 bases between. From germline, CDR1 is SGDLS and CDR2 YYNGEE. CDR3: CASSPRGGTSTGNTIYF. The CDR3 DNA is TGTGCCAGCAGCCCCCGAGGGGGGACTAGCACTGGAAACACCATATATTTT.

For the CDR3, the DNA is TGCGCCAGCAGTCTTCTAGCGGGAGGGCCCGGCGGGGAGCTGTTTTTT. Its protein product is CASSLLAGGPGGELFF. The rearrangement links TRBV10-2 to TRBJ2-2; TRBD2 agrees at 12 bases. Germline V gives CDR1 WSHSY, CDR2 SAAADI. V lost 5 bases, J lost 7 bases, and 8 bases stayed unmatched. CDR3 length: 16 residues.

The rearrangement joins TRBV28 to TRBJ1-1; D perhaps matches TRBD1 (5 bases). Deletions cut 3 bases from V and 1 base from J, with 9 bases between. CDR3 length: 14 residues. CDR1 MDHEN and CDR2 SYDVKM come from the germline V gene. The CDR3 region is CASSFLDRNTEAFF. CDR3 nucleotides: TGTGCCAGCAGTTTCCTTGACAGGAACACTGAAGCTTTCTTT.

The gene calls are TRBV7-9 and TRBJ2-2; TRBD1 agrees at 10 bases. Germline loops: CDR1 SEHNR, CDR2 FQNEAQ (reference sequence). V shed 5 bases, J shed 3 bases, and the junction held 3 bases outside the gene matches. The CDR3 extends over 15 amino acids. The CDR3 reads CASSPGTGDTGELFF. The DNA for the CDR3 is TGTGCCAGCAGCCCGGGGACAGGGGACACCGGGGAGCTGTTTTTT.